Described below is a single TCR beta chain sequence and its context. This record comes from a study of blood T cell repertoires in COVID-19. In the study overall: Material from acute and convalescent COVID-19 was sourced from the United States, Italy and Spain. The cDNA or gDNA used as material had been derived from T cells, B-cell-depleted T cells, or PBMCs.

Per the study methods: Nucleated cell number was recorded as an estimate derived from reference gene primer amplification. Assay used: immunoSEQ multiplex PCR; TCRdb lists only in-frame clones, some missing. V and J calls and clone size follow that table, whereas D and trimming were derived from the DNA. The repertoire holds 110,000 or so clones, around three quarters seen once, with 6.2% in the top ten. This TCR derives from a man aged 70-80 years with acute or convalescent COVID-19. The material sequenced was peripheral blood.

CDR3 region: CASSPKGPGESYEQYF. In DNA, the CDR3 is TGTGCCAGCAGCCCGAAGGGGCCGGGGGAGTCCTACGAGCAGTACTTC. This chain uses TRBV7-2 with TRBJ2-7; D is perhaps TRBD2 (6 bases). Trimming stripped 5 bases from V and 1 base from J, with 18 bases between. This CDR3 spans 16 amino acids. Per the germline V gene, CDR1 is SGHTA and CDR2 is FQGNSA.